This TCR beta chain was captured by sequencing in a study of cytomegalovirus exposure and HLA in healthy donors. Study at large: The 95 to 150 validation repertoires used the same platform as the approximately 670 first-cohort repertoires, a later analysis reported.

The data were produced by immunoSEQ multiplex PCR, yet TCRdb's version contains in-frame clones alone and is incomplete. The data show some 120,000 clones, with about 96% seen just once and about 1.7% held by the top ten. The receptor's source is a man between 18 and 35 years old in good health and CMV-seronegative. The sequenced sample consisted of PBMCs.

CDR3 coding DNA: TGTGCCAGCAGTACGAACATTGCAACTAATGAAAAACTGTTTTTT. It is translated as CASSTNIATNEKLFF. The chain carries TRBV28 and TRBJ1-4; D remains ambiguous. V gave up 5 bases and J gave up 0 bases, with 10 bases separating them. The CDR3 is 15 residues long. Germline V gene lookup returns CDR1 MDHEN and CDR2 SYDVKM.